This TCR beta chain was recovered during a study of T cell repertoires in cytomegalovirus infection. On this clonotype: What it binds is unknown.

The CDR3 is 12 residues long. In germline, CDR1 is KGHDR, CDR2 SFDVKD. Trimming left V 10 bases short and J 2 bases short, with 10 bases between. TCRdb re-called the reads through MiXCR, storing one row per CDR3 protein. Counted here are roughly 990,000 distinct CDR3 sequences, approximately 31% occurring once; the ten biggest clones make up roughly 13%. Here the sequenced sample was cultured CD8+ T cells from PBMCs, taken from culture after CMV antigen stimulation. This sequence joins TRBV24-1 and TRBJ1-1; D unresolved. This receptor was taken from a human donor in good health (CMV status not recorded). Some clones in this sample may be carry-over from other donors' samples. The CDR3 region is CATAEGNTEAFF. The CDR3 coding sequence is TGTGCCACAGCTGAGGGTAACACTGAAGCTTTCTTT.